This T cell receptor (beta chain) was documented in a study of OX40 agonist ivuxolimab in advanced cancers. Study summary: Administration of intravenous ivuxolimab to patients occurred every 2 weeks at 0.01 to 10 mg/kg.

V was cut by 2 bases and J by 4 bases, with 10 bases left in between. The germline gives CDR1 SGHDT, CDR2 YYEEEE. This CDR3 is built from 15 residues. The method was immunoSEQ multiplex PCR; TCRdb's version includes in-frame clones alone and lacks a portion of them. The data show nearly 70,000 clones, roughly 90% seen once. This sample comprised CD4+ or CD8+ T cells sorted from blood, obtained in a trial of the OX40 agonist ivuxolimab. The origin of this receptor is an adult with an advanced solid tumor such as melanoma, head and neck, liver or kidney cancer. The chain links TRBV5-6 to TRBJ2-6, with D perhaps matching TRBD1 (6 bases). The CDR3 nucleotides are TGTGCCAGCAGCTTAGGGGGTACAGGGGCCAACGTCCTGACTTTC. It is translated as CASSLGGTGANVLTF.